Here is one T cell receptor beta chain with its context. This sample was included in a study of Ad26.COV2.S vaccination and SARS-CoV-2 variants. With 0 bases removed from V and 3 bases from J, the gap between germline ends came to 6 bases. The CDR3 covers 13 residues. CDR1 and CDR2 from the germline V gene are SGHVS and FNYEAQ. Treatment described: some 20 received Ad26.COV2.S at low or high dose, single or two shots; roughly five received placebo; per-sample allocation not given. Repertoires come from day 63 after the first vaccine or placebo injection. Generated by immunoSEQ multiplex PCR, the TCRdb table keeps only in-frame clones and is missing some. The sample shows over 400,000 clones, around 92% of them seen only once.

The sequence was collected from a person between 18 and 65 years old who received the Ad26.COV2.S COVID-19 vaccine or a placebo. The chain carries TRBV7-6 and TRBJ2-7; D is uncertain. This sample comprised peripheral blood, obtained in a trial of Ad26.COV2.S vaccine versus placebo. CDR3 bases: TGTGCCAGCAGCTTAGCGGCAGACTACGAGCAGTACTTC. It yields the protein CASSLAADYEQYF.